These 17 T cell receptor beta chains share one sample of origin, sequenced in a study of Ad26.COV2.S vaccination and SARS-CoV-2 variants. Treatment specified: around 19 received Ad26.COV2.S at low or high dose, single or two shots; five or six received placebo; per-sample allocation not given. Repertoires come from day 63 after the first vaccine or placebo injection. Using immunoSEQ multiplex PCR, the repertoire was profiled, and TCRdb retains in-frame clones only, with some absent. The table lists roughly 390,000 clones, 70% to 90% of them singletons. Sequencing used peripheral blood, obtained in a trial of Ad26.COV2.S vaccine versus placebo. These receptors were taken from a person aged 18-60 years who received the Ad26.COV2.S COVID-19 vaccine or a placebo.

CDR3 protein: CASSQMCHGGDFCEQFF. CDR3 DNA: TGTGCCAGCAGCCAAATGTGTCACGGGGGGGATTTTTGTGAGCAGTTCTTC. The V call is TRBV11-3, the J call TRBJ2-1, with 8 positions matching TRBD2. Germline V lookup: CDR1 SGHNT, CDR2 YENEEA. V lost 5 bases and J lost 9; bases outside the gene matches: 18. CDR3 length: 17 residues.

The CDR3 DNA reads as TGTGCCAGCAGAGGGGATCCCTACGAGCAGTACTTC. It codes for CASRGDPYEQYF. V is TRBV3-1 (or the pseudogene TRBV3-2) and J is TRBJ2-7, with a weak D call TRBD1 (5 bases). Trimming took 6 bases from V and 2 from J, leaving 8 bases between them. This CDR3 contains 12 residues. Germline V gene sequence: CDR1 LGHDT, CDR2 YNNKEL (reference sequence).

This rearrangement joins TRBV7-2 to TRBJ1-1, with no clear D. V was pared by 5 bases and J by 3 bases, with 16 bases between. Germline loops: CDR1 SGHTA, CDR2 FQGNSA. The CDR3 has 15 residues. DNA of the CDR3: TGTGCCAGCAGCCCACACGCCCCCGGGGACACTGAAGCTTTCTTT. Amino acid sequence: CASSPHAPGDTEAFF.

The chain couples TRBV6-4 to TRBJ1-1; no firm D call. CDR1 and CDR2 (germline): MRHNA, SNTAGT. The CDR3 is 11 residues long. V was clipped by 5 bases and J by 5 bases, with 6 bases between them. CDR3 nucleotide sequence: TGTGCCAGCAGTAGAGGGACTGAAGCTTTCTTT. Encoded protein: CASSRGTEAFF.

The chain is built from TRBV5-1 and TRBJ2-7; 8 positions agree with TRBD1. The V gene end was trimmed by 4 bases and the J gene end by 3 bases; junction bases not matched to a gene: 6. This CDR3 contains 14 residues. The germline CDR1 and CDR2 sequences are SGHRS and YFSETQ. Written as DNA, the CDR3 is TGCGCCAGCAGCGCCGGACAGGGAAGCTACGAGCAGTACTTC. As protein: CASSAGQGSYEQYF.

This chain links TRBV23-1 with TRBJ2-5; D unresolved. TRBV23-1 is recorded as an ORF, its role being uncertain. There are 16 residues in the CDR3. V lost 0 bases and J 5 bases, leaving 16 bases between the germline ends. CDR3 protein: CASSQSDSPLCETQYF. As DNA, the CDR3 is TGCGCCAGCAGTCAATCGGATTCTCCCTTATGCGAGACCCAGTACTTC.

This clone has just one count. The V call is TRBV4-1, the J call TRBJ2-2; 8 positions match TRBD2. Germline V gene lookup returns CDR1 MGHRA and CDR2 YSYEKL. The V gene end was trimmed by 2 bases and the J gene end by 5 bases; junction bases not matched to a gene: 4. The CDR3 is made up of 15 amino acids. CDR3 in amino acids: CASSQNGGETGELFF. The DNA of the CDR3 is TGCGCCAGCAGCCAAAACGGGGGGGAAACCGGGGAGCTGTTTTTT.

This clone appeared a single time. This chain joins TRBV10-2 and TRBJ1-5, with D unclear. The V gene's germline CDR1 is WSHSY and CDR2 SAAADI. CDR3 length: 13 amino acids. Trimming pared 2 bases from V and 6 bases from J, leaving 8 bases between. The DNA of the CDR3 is TGCGCCAGCAGTGAGGGAAAACTTCAGCCCCAGCATTTT. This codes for CASSEGKLQPQHF.

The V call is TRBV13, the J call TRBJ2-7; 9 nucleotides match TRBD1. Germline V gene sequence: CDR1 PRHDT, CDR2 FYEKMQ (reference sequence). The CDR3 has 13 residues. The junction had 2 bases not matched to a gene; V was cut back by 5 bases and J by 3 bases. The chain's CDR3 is CASSLGQGYEQYF. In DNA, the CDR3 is TGTGCCAGCAGCCTGGGACAGGGCTACGAGCAGTACTTC.

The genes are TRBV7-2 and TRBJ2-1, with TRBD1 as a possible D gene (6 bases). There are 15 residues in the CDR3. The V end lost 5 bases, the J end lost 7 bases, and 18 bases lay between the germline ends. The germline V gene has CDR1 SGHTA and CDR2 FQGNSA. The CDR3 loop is CASSTQGKAINEQFF. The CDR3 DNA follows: TGTGCCAGCAGCACACAGGGTAAGGCAATTAATGAGCAGTTCTTC.

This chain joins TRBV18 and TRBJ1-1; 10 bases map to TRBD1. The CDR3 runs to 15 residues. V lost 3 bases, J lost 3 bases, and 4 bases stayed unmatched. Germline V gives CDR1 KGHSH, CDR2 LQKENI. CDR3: CASSPDRGPDTEAFF. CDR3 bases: TGTGCCAGCTCACCCGACAGGGGGCCGGACACTGAAGCTTTCTTT.

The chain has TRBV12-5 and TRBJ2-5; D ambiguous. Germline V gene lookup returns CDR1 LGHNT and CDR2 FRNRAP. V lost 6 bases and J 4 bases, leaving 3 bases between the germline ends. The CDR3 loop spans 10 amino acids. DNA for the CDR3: TGTGCTAGTGGAGGAGAGACCCAGTACTTC. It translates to CASGGETQYF.

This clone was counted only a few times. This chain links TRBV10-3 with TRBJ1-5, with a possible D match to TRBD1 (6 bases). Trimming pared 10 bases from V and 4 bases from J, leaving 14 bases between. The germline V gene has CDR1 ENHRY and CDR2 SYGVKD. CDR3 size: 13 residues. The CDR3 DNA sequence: TGTGCCACCAGGGGCGGGTTAAATCAGCCCCAGCATTTT. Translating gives CATRGGLNQPQHF.

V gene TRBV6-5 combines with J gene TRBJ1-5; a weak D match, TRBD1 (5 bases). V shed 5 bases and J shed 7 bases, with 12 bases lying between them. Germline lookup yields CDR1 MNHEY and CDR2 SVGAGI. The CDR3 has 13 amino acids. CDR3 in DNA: TGTGCCAGCAGTCCAGGGTTTGGCCAGCCCCAGCATTTT. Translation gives CASSPGFGQPQHF.

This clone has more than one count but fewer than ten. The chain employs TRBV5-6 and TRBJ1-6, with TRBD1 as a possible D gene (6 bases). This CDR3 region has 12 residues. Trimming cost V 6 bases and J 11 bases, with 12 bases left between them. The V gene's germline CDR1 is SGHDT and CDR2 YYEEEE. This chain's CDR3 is CASKGELAPLHF. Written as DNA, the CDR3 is TGTGCCAGCAAGGGGGAGTTGGCACCCCTCCACTTT.

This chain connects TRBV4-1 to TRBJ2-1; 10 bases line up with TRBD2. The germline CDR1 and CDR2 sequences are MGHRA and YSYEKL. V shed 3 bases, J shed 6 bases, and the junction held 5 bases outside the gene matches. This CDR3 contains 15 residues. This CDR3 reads CASSHLAGGFNEQFF. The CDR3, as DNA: TGCGCCAGCAGCCACTTAGCGGGGGGATTCAATGAGCAGTTCTTC.

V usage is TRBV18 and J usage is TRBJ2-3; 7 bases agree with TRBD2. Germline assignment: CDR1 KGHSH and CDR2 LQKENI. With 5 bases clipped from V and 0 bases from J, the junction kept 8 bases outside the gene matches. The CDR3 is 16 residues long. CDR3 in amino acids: CASSGRSGASTDTQYF. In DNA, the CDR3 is TGTGCCAGCTCAGGACGGAGCGGGGCTAGCACAGATACGCAGTATTTT.